One sample yielded the 28 T cell receptor beta chains listed below, sequenced in a study of siplizumab effects on memory and regulatory T cells. TCRdb's table, derived via immunoSEQ multiplex PCR, lists solely in-frame clones and lacks some. Found here are 50,000 or so clones, over 90% of them singletons; the top ten hold roughly two fifths. The sample comprised CD8+ T cells sorted from blood. These receptors originate from a human donor in good health.

This clone was detected a few times. The CDR3 here is CASSLGTGREQYF. The CDR3 DNA is TGTGCCAGCAGCCTAGGGACAGGACGCGAGCAGTACTTC. The chain employs TRBV4-2 and TRBJ2-7; 8 nucleotides line up with TRBD1. Germline values: CDR1 LGHNA, CDR2 YNFKEQ. The CDR3 consists of 13 residues. V shed 4 bases and J 6 bases; nucleotides not matched to a gene: 5.

This chain joins TRBV28 and TRBJ2-1; D is uncertain. Trimming removed 3 bases from V and 4 bases from J, with 7 bases in between. Germline assignment: CDR1 MDHEN and CDR2 SYDVKM. The CDR3 has 13 residues. The CDR3 region has the DNA TGTGCCAGCAGTTTGTTTAAATACAATGAGCAGTTCTTC. Its translation is CASSLFKYNEQFF.

The chain joins TRBV30 to TRBJ1-2; D remains unclear. The CDR3 is 14 residues long. Deletions cut 2 bases from V and 1 base from J, with 11 bases between. CDR1 GTSNPN and CDR2 SVGIG come from the germline V gene (reference sequence). DNA for the CDR3: TGTGCCTGGAGTCCCAGCGGCCTTAACTATGGCTACACCTTC. Its protein product is CAWSPSGLNYGYTF.

The chain has TRBV27 and TRBJ1-2; the D is unclear. This CDR3 is built from 12 residues. CDR1 is MNHEY and CDR2 is SMNVEV in the germline V gene (reference sequence). Trimming removed 3 bases from V and 7 bases from J, with 9 bases in between. CDR3 sequence reads: CASSFAGGGYTF. The CDR3 DNA follows: TGTGCCAGCAGTTTTGCGGGAGGTGGCTACACCTTC.

This chain uses TRBV6-1 with TRBJ2-7; D is undetermined. CDR1 is MNHNS, CDR2 SASEGT, per germline. The length of the CDR3 is 13 residues. V lost 3 bases and J 3 bases, leaving 9 bases between the germline ends. The CDR3 loop reads CASSEVPYYEQYF. DNA for the CDR3: TGTGCCAGCAGTGAGGTCCCTTACTACGAGCAGTACTTC.

This clone was seen a single time. CDR3 amino acids: CASSHLTSVAYEQYF. The CDR3 coding sequence is TGTGCCAGCAGCCACCTGACTAGCGTCGCCTACGAGCAGTACTTC. The chain links TRBV28 to TRBJ2-7, with 8 nucleotides matching TRBD2. From germline, CDR1 is MDHEN and CDR2 SYDVKM. This CDR3 has 15 amino acids. V lost 6 bases and J lost 2; bases outside the gene matches: 9.

The chain couples TRBV14 to TRBJ2-1; D not resolved. Germline V gene data show CDR1 as SGHDN and CDR2 as FVKESK. The CDR3 totals 14 residues. V gave up 0 bases and J gave up 6 bases, with 9 bases separating them. CDR3 sequence: CASSQDLELNEQFF. The CDR3 nucleotides read TGTGCCAGCAGCCAAGATTTGGAGCTCAATGAGCAGTTCTTC.

The chain joins TRBV25-1 to TRBJ2-7, with D uncertain. The ends were cut back, 1 base at V and 6 bases at J, with 13 bases in the middle. CDR1 MGHDK and CDR2 SYGVNS come from the germline V gene. This CDR3 is 14 amino acids long. CDR3 protein: CASSESLGYGEQYF. In DNA, the CDR3 is TGTGCCAGCAGTGAATCGCTAGGGTACGGCGAGCAGTACTTC.

V gene TRBV7-9 combines with J gene TRBJ2-1, with TRBD2 matching 8 bases. V dropped 6 bases and J dropped 8; count of bases not matched to a gene: 3. Germline V CDR1 and CDR2: SEHNR, FQNEAQ (reference sequence). This CDR3 has 12 residues. CDR3 in amino acids: CASRPTSDEQFF. DNA for the CDR3: TGTGCCAGCAGACCGACTAGCGATGAGCAGTTCTTC. Full variable domain (outside the CDR3, taken from reference TRBV7-9 and TRBJ2-1): DTGVSQNPRHKITKRGQNVTFRCDPISEHNRLYWYRQTLGQGPEFLTYFQNEAQLEKSRLLSDRFSAERPKGSFSTLEIQRTEQGDSAMYLCASRPTSDEQFFGPGTRLTVL.

V usage is TRBV30 and J usage is TRBJ1-1, with 9 bases matching TRBD1. CDR1 and CDR2 from the germline V gene are GTSNPN and SVGIG (reference sequence). After removal of 3 bases from V and 3 bases from J, the junction contained 8 bases not matched to a gene. The CDR3 spans 15 residues. The CDR3 is CAWRKTGTGYTEAFF. In nucleotides, the CDR3 is TGTGCCTGGAGGAAAACCGGGACAGGGTACACTGAAGCTTTCTTT.

This chain uses TRBV5-1 with TRBJ2-3; D remains ambiguous. The CDR3 consists of 14 residues. Trimming left V 0 bases short and J 5 bases short, with 10 bases between. Germline CDR1 SGHRS, CDR2 YFSETQ. DNA for the CDR3: TGCGCCAGCAGCTTGGAGATAGTCGGAGATACGCAGTATTTT. Encoded protein: CASSLEIVGDTQYF.

The chain uses TRBV11-3 and TRBJ2-3; D call uncertain. The length of the CDR3 is 15 residues. Trimming pared 3 bases from V and 0 bases from J, leaving 10 bases between. Germline V gene lookup returns CDR1 SGHNT and CDR2 YENEEA. The CDR3 protein is CASSFSVSSTDTQYF. CDR3 nucleotide sequence: TGTGCCAGCAGCTTCTCCGTTTCTAGCACAGATACGCAGTATTTT.

The chain recombines TRBV7-9 with TRBJ2-7; no definite D call. From germline, CDR1 is SEHNR and CDR2 FQNEAQ (reference sequence). This CDR3 is 18 amino acids long. V was trimmed by 5 bases and J by 7 bases, leaving 30 bases between them. In DNA form, the CDR3 reads TGTGCCAGCAGCGGTGTGGGATTGGTCCCCGATTCGAAGTATGAGCAGTACTTC. Amino acids: CASSGVGLVPDSKYEQYF.

The chain is built from TRBV7-9 and TRBJ2-7; 7 nucleotides agree with TRBD1. The CDR3 totals 13 residues. CDR1 and CDR2 from the germline V gene are SEHNR and FQNEAQ (reference sequence). The V and J ends lost 5 bases and 3 bases, in that order; junction bases with no gene match: 4. The CDR3 loop reads CASSDRDSYEQYF. CDR3 nucleotides: TGTGCCAGCAGCGACCGGGACAGCTACGAGCAGTACTTC.

This chain links TRBV27 with TRBJ2-2; no firm D call. The V gene's germline CDR1 is MNHEY and CDR2 SMNVEV (reference sequence). Trimming cost V 6 bases and J 3 bases, with 11 bases left between them. This CDR3 region has 14 residues. The CDR3 protein is CASREGWDTGELFF. In DNA form, the CDR3 reads TGTGCCAGCAGGGAAGGATGGGACACCGGGGAGCTGTTTTTT.

The CDR3 bases are TGCGCCAGCAGACAGGGGACTGCTTCCAATGAGCAGTTCTTC. Residues: CASRQGTASNEQFF. This rearrangement joins TRBV23-1 to TRBJ2-1; D is perhaps TRBD1 (7 bases). TRBV23-1 has ORF status, its function being uncertain. V gave up 6 bases and J gave up 6 bases, with 15 bases separating them. The CDR3 covers 14 residues.

The V call is TRBV19, the J call TRBJ2-2; 7 bases line up with TRBD1. The CDR3 is 15 amino acids. The V segment lost 0 bases and the J segment 5 bases; nucleotides outside the gene matches: 3. Looked up from germline, CDR1 is LNHDA and CDR2 is SQIVND (reference sequence). The CDR3, as DNA: TGTGCCAGTAGTATAGACAGGGGGTATACCGGGGAGCTGTTTTTT. It translates to CASSIDRGYTGELFF.

J is TRBJ2-3 and V is TRBV15, with D possibly matching TRBD2 (5 bases). CDR1 is LNHNV and CDR2 is YYDKDF in the germline V gene (reference sequence). The V end was cut by 4 bases, the J end by 1 base, with 9 bases between. The CDR3 loop spans 14 amino acids. This chain's CDR3 is CATSTRDGTDTQYF. CDR3 DNA: TGTGCCACCAGCACGAGGGATGGCACAGATACGCAGTATTTT.

The chain joins TRBV6-5 to TRBJ1-2; tentatively, D is TRBD1 (5 bases). V was pared by 6 bases and J by 3 bases, with 8 bases between. CDR3 length: 12 amino acids. Germline V gives CDR1 MNHEY, CDR2 SVGAGI. As DNA, the CDR3 is TGTGCCAGCAGAAGCAGGGACTATGGCTACACCTTC. The encoded protein is CASRSRDYGYTF.

This rearrangement joins TRBV5-4 to TRBJ1-1; D not certain. The CDR3 is 14 amino acids. V gave up 0 bases and J gave up 7 bases, with 13 bases separating them. Germline CDR1 and CDR2: SGHNT and YYREEE (reference sequence). This chain's CDR3 is CASSLAGPGSEAFF. The CDR3 DNA follows: TGTGCCAGCAGCTTGGCCGGTCCGGGCAGTGAAGCTTTCTTT. The full variable domain, in which reference TRBV5-4 and TRBJ1-1 provide the parts outside the CDR3, is ETGVTQSPTHLIKTRGQQVTLRCSSQSGHNTVSWYQQALGQGPQFIFQYYREEENGRGNFPPRFSGLQFPNYSSELNVNALELDDSALYLCASSLAGPGSEAFFGQGTRLTVV.

This clone showed up just once. The chain has TRBV4-3 and TRBJ2-2; D gene uncertain. The CDR3 consists of 14 residues. Trimming cost V 0 bases and J 5 bases, with 7 bases left between them. Germline CDR1 reads LGHNA; CDR2 reads YSLEER. The CDR3 sequence: CASSQDLGTGELFF. CDR3 DNA sequence: TGCGCCAGCAGCCAAGATCTGGGAACCGGGGAGCTGTTTTTT.

About this clone: Distinct nucleotide sequences in the sample also encode this CDR3. The chain joins TRBV28 to TRBJ2-5, with D uncertain. CDR1 is MDHEN, CDR2 SYDVKM, per germline. V dropped 1 base and J dropped 3 bases, with 9 bases sitting between them. The CDR3 has 14 residues. The CDR3: CASSLSDREETQYF. In DNA, the CDR3 is TGTGCCAGCAGTTTATCGGATAGGGAAGAGACCCAGTACTTC.

The V gene is TRBV2, the J gene TRBJ1-4; D remains unclear. Germline CDR1 reads SNHLY; CDR2 reads FYNNEI. V gave up 5 bases and J gave up 8 bases, with 15 bases separating them. The CDR3 length is 14 residues. CDR3 in amino acids: CASSPNRRAEKLFF. The CDR3 nucleotides are TGTGCCAGCAGTCCAAATCGAAGGGCGGAAAAACTGTTTTTT.

The V gene is TRBV7-6, the J gene TRBJ2-1, with 7 positions matching TRBD2. Germline trimming cut 1 base from V and 3 bases from J; bases unmatched to any gene: 3. The V gene's germline CDR1 is SGHVS and CDR2 FNYEAQ. The length of the CDR3 is 15 residues. The CDR3 coding sequence is TGTGCCAGCAGCTTAGGGAGCGGGAACTACAATGAGCAGTTCTTC. Amino acid sequence: CASSLGSGNYNEQFF.

The chain recombines TRBV7-2 with TRBJ2-1; TRBD2 is a possible D gene (6 bases). Trimming cost V 4 bases and J 5 bases, with 18 bases left between them. Germline-derived CDR1 and CDR2 are SGHTA and FQGNSA. This CDR3 has 16 residues. CDR3 sequence: CASSSPGTVANNEQFF. CDR3 bases: TGTGCCAGCAGCTCCCCTGGGACTGTAGCAAACAATGAGCAGTTCTTC.

The gene calls are TRBV6-6 and TRBJ2-7, with D possibly being TRBD2 (6 bases). The V and J ends lost 0 bases and 6 bases respectively, with 9 bases between them. This CDR3 has 13 amino acids. Germline V gene lookup returns CDR1 MNHNY and CDR2 SVGAGI (reference sequence). The DNA for the CDR3 is TGTGCCAGCAGTTACTCGGGGGGAGCCGAGCAGTACTTC. This sequence encodes CASSYSGGAEQYF.

This chain connects TRBV6-1 to TRBJ2-7, with 7 nucleotides matching TRBD1. V lost 10 bases to trimming and J lost 2 bases; unmatched junction nucleotides: 8. CDR3 size: 13 residues. The V gene's germline CDR1 is MNHNS and CDR2 SASEGT. The CDR3 DNA reads as TGTGCCATCCCGGGACAGCGTCCCTACGAGCAGTACTTC. This sequence encodes CAIPGQRPYEQYF.

The CDR3 DNA reads TGTGCCAGCAGCGCTGGGGGGATGAACACTGAAGCTTTCTTT. Protein sequence: CASSAGGMNTEAFF. The chain links TRBV9 to TRBJ1-1, with D possibly matching TRBD1 (5 bases). The CDR3 totals 14 residues. The germline V gene encodes CDR1 SGDLS and CDR2 YYNGEE. V shed 3 bases and J shed 0 bases, with 9 bases lying between them. Together with reference TRBV9 and TRBJ1-1, the CDR3 gives the full variable domain: DSGVTQTPKHLITATGQRVTLRCSPRSGDLSVYWYQQSLDQGLQFLIQYYNGEERAKGNILERFSAQQFPDLHSELNLSSLELGDSALYFCASSAGGMNTEAFFGQGTRLTVV.